This section outlines one T cell receptor (beta chain) sequence together with its context. Germline V gene lookup returns CDR1 LGHNT and CDR2 FRNRAP. V was cut by 5 bases and J by 8 bases, with 13 bases left in between. The CDR3 is 13 residues long. The entry originates in a study of blood T cell repertoires in COVID-19. As for the study in general: Sites across the United States, Italy and Spain contributed samples from acute and convalescent COVID-19. In each case, the material was cDNA or gDNA derived from T cells, B-cell-depleted T cells, or PBMCs.

As processed by the authors: Nucleated cell number was recorded as an estimate derived from reference gene primer amplification. The repertoire was sequenced with immunoSEQ multiplex PCR; TCRdb's copy has only in-frame clones and lacks some. V, J and clone size are those of that table, while D and trimming were read from the DNA. The sample records about 48,000 clones, 90% being singletons. The chain links TRBV12-5 to TRBJ2-1; D is perhaps TRBD2 (6 bases). The TCR was taken from a man aged 65-85 years with acute or convalescent COVID-19. Sequencing was done on a sample of peripheral blood. CDR3 sequence (DNA): TGTGCTAGTGGTCTCTGGGGGGTTTATGAGCAGTTCTTC. The encoded protein is CASGLWGVYEQFF. Based on the CDR3 plus reference TRBV12-5 and TRBJ2-1, the full variable domain is DARVTQTPRHKVTEMGQEVTMRCQPILGHNTVFWYRQTMMQGLELLAYFRNRAPLDDSGMPKDRFSAEMPDATLATLKIQPSEPRDSAVYFCASGLWGVYEQFFGPGTRLTVL.